The sequence of this T cell receptor (beta chain) was determined in a study of OX40 agonist ivuxolimab in advanced cancers. Study overall: Ivuxolimab, an antibody acting as an agonist of OX40 (CD134), was used to treat patients. Findings of the study overall: At 0.1 to 3.0 mg/kg and by week 6, CD4+ and CD8+ T cells in the blood had expanded clonally. More expanded clones were found, on average, in CD8+ than in CD4+ T cells.

Baseline, cycle 4 day 1, and cycle 7 day 1 were the blood sampling points. This clone was seen ten or more times. Antigen specificity is unknown. Using immunoSEQ multiplex PCR, the repertoire was profiled, and TCRdb retains in-frame clones only, with some absent. Of fewer than 35,000 clones listed, roughly 81% were seen once; the top ten hold 20%. Here the sequenced sample was CD4+ or CD8+ T cells sorted from blood, taken in a trial of the OX40 agonist ivuxolimab. The receptor's source is an adult with an advanced solid tumor such as melanoma, head and neck, liver or kidney cancer.

In DNA, the CDR3 is TGTGCCAGCAGATGGACAGACTTTAACTATGGCTACACCTTC. Amino acid sequence: CASRWTDFNYGYTF. The rearrangement uses TRBV2 and TRBJ1-2, with D possibly TRBD1 on 6 matching bases. Germline V gene lookup returns CDR1 SNHLY and CDR2 FYNNEI. Trimming shortened V by 6 bases and J by 1 base, and 12 bases separated the two germline ends. CDR3 length equals 14 residues.